This TCR beta chain is from a study of cytomegalovirus exposure and HLA in healthy donors. Study-level background: The approximately 710 first-cohort repertoires and the approximately 130 validation repertoires shared the same platform, a later analysis reported.

Assay used: immunoSEQ multiplex PCR; TCRdb lists only in-frame clones, some missing. The repertoire holds under 100,000 clones, with around 82% as singletons. The V gene end was trimmed by 0 bases and the J gene end by 10 bases; junction bases not matched to a gene: 6. This CDR3 contains 15 residues. Germline CDR1 and CDR2: LNHNV and YYDKDF (reference sequence). Sequencing input: PBMCs. This clonotype was obtained from a woman younger than 30 in good health and CMV-seropositive. V gene TRBV15 combines with J gene TRBJ1-6; the match to TRBD1 covers 7 bases. The CDR3 region is CATSRDSRGQSPLHF. The CDR3 bases are TGTGCCACCAGCAGAGATAGTAGGGGGCAATCACCCCTCCACTTT.